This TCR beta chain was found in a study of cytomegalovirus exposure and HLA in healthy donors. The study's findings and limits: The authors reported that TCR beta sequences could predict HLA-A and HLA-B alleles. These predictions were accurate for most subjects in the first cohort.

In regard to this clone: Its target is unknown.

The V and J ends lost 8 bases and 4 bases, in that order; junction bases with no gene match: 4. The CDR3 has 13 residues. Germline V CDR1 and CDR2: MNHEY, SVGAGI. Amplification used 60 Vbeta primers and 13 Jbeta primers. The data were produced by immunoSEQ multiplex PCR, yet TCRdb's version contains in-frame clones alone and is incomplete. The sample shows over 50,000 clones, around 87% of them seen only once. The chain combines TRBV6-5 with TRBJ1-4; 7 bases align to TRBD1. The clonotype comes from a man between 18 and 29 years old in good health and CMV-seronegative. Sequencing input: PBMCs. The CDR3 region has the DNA TGTGCCAGCCGGGACAGCCGTAATGAAAAACTGTTTTTT. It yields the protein CASRDSRNEKLFF.